This T cell receptor beta chain was identified during a study of cytomegalovirus exposure and HLA in healthy donors. Whole-study results and caveats: The classifier reportedly diagnosed cytomegalovirus status with high sensitivity and specificity.

Both 60 Vbeta primers and 13 Jbeta primers went into the PCR. Generated by immunoSEQ multiplex PCR, the TCRdb table keeps only in-frame clones and is missing some. The data show approximately 120,000 clones, less than 80% seen once. Worth noting for this clone: Its specificity is unknown.

The germline V gene encodes CDR1 SGHTA and CDR2 FQGNSA. CDR3 length: 16 amino acids. V lost 1 base, J lost 5 bases, and 17 bases lay in between. Healthy bone marrow donors made up the donor group. The chain couples TRBV7-2 to TRBJ2-5; perhaps TRBD1 as D (6 bases). This receptor was obtained from a man aged 50-60 years in good health and CMV-seronegative. Material for sequencing was PBMCs. CDR3 DNA: TGTGCCAGCAGCTTAGACGTCGGGGCTCAGGGGGAGACCCAGTACTTC. The encoded protein is CASSLDVGAQGETQYF.